This passage covers 3 T cell receptor beta chains from one sample sequenced in a study of immunodeficiency. Libraries were prepared by immunoSEQ multiplex PCR; TCRdb keeps only in-frame clonotypes and omits some of them. The profile covers 1,300 to 1,500 clones, with roughly 96% appearing a single time and less than 1.5% taken by the ten largest. Sequencing was performed on CD4+ T cells from blood. These TCRs come from a girl aged 2-10 years.

This clone was observed once. The chain carries TRBV6-2 or TRBV6-3 and TRBJ2-1; 11 bases fit TRBD2. The CDR3 is 19 amino acids. V dropped 0 bases and J dropped 1; count of bases not matched to a gene: 8. Germline V gene data show CDR1 as MNHEY and CDR2 as SVGEGT. The CDR3 is CASSYSKKTSGSSYNEQFF. CDR3 sequence (DNA): TGTGCCAGCAGTTACTCTAAGAAAACTAGCGGGAGTTCCTACAATGAGCAGTTCTTC.

The rearrangement links TRBV5-6 to TRBJ1-1, with D maybe TRBD1 (6 bases). The CDR3 spans 16 residues. The V and J ends lost 3 bases and 0 bases respectively, with 15 bases between them. Germline assignment: CDR1 SGHDT and CDR2 YYEEEE. Here the CDR3 DNA reads TGTGCCAGCAGCTCCCGATTCCACAGGGTGAACACTGAAGCTTTCTTT. It is translated as CASSSRFHRVNTEAFF.

The gene calls are TRBV24-1 and TRBJ2-1; D could derive from TRBD1 or TRBD2 (6 bases each). CDR1 is KGHDR, CDR2 SFDVKD, per germline. Trimming removed 7 bases from V and 4 bases from J, with 16 bases in between. The CDR3 runs to 15 residues. CDR3 amino acids: CATSHGGTPYNEQFF. CDR3 nucleotides: TGTGCCACCAGCCATGGGGGGACACCTTACAATGAGCAGTTCTTC.